Given below is one T cell receptor (beta chain) in context. The sample belongs to a study of cytotoxic CD8 clonotypes in ibrutinib-treated CLL. Produced via immunoSEQ multiplex PCR; TCRdb's table is partial and in-frame only. The sample holds 11,000 to 15,000 clones, about 65% seen once. The CDR3 extends over 14 amino acids. V shed 4 bases and J shed 4 bases, with 11 bases lying between them. CDR1 and CDR2 (germline): SNHLY, FYNNEI. V and J are TRBV2 and TRBJ1-5; D remains unclear. The input for sequencing was PBMCs, taken before ibrutinib treatment. This receptor was obtained from a human donor with chronic lymphocytic leukemia. The CDR3 sequence is CASSVGQENQPQHF. The CDR3 DNA reads TGTGCCAGCAGTGTGGGTCAGGAAAATCAGCCCCAGCATTTT.